The clone carrying this TCR beta chain was observed a handful of times. Its antigen is unknown. Looked up from germline, CDR1 is SGHTA and CDR2 is FQGNSA. The V gene end was trimmed by 3 bases and the J gene end by 3 bases; junction bases not matched to a gene: 0. The CDR3 has 13 amino acids. This entry is derived from a study of CD8+CD57+ T cells in acquired aplastic anemia. TCR beta VDJ and CDR3 were profiled, and genomic DNA was the template. TCRdb recomputed calls from the reads with MiXCR, one row per CDR3 protein. Of 200,000 to 250,000 distinct CDR3 sequences listed, 40% to 60% are singletons. Patients included in sequencing had previously demonstrated CD8+CD57+ cell expansion by flow cytometry. None of the patients had been given any therapy when their blood was sampled. Study-wide points: The study found no significant CD8+ Simpson's diversity difference between patients and controls.

Input material: sorted CD4+, CD8+, or CD8+CD57+ T cells (not recorded which) from PBMCs. The rearrangement uses TRBV7-2 and TRBJ2-5; 8 positions match TRBD1. The receptor was isolated from a human donor with aplastic anemia. CDR3: CASSLDREETQYF. The CDR3 coding sequence is TGTGCCAGCAGCTTGGACAGGGAAGAGACCCAGTACTTC.